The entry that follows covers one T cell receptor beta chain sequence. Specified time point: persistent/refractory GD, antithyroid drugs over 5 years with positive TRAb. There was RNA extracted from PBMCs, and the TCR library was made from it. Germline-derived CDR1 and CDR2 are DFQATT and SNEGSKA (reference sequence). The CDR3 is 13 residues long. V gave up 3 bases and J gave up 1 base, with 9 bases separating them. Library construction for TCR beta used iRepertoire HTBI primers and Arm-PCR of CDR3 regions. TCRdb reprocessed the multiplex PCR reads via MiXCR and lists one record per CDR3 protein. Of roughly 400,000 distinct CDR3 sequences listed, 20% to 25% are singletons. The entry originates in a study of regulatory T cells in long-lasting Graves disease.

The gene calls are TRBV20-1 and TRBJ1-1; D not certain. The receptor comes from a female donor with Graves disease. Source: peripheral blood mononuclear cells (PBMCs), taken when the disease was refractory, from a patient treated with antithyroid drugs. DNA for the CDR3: TGCAGTGCTAGTGGTTGGAAGAACACTGAAGCTTTCTTT. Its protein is CSASGWKNTEAFF.